Shown below are 25 T cell receptor beta chains from a single sample sequenced in a study of T cell responses to AZD1222 COVID-19 vaccine. Method: immunoSEQ multiplex PCR; TCRdb's copy keeps in-frame clones and lacks some. The top ten clones hold 3.7% of a sample with 100,000 or so clones, roughly nine tenths of them seen once. Specimen: peripheral blood, collected on day 0 of AZD1222 vaccination. The receptors were gathered from an adult in good health.

This rearrangement joins TRBV28 to TRBJ1-5; D gene ambiguous. The CDR3 is made up of 13 amino acids. V lost 6 bases and J 2 bases, leaving 8 bases between the germline ends. Germline loops: CDR1 MDHEN, CDR2 SYDVKM. CDR3 in DNA: TGTGCCAGCAGATTGTATCGCAATCAGCCCCAGCATTTT. Its translation: CASRLYRNQPQHF.

This clone was detected once. The chain employs TRBV7-2 and TRBJ2-7, with 9 nucleotides matching TRBD1. The germline gives CDR1 SGHTA, CDR2 FQGNSA. The J segment lost 5 bases and the V segment lost 6 bases, leaving 11 bases of the junction unmatched. The CDR3 runs to 15 residues. In DNA, the CDR3 is TGTGCCAGCAGACCACCCGGGACAGGGTACGACGAGCAGTACTTC. Translating gives CASRPPGTGYDEQYF.

The CDR3 loop reads CASSFRGAFGIQYF. The DNA of the CDR3 is TGTGCCAGCAGCTTCCGCGGGGCGTTCGGCATTCAGTACTTC. V is TRBV27 and J is TRBJ2-4; D perhaps matches TRBD2 (6 bases). Germline V lookup: CDR1 MNHEY, CDR2 SMNVEV (reference sequence). CDR3 length equals 14 residues. V shed 6 bases and J shed 9 bases, with 18 bases lying between them.

The V gene is TRBV28, the J gene TRBJ2-7; TRBD2 matches at 8 bases. This CDR3 comprises 15 residues. The V and J ends lost 5 bases and 3 bases, in that order; junction bases with no gene match: 9. Per germline, CDR1 MDHEN and CDR2 SYDVKM. CDR3 sequence (DNA): TGTGCCAGCAGTCCCCCCCCTGCGGGGGGCTACGAGCAGTACTTC. The encoded protein is CASSPPPAGGYEQYF.

The chain couples TRBV4-3 to TRBJ2-1, with 10 bases aligning to TRBD1. From germline, CDR1 is LGHNA and CDR2 YSLEER. The J segment lost 8 bases and the V segment lost 4 bases, leaving 8 bases of the junction unmatched. This CDR3 is 15 amino acids long. The CDR3, as DNA: TGCGCCAGCAGCCTTAGTGGACAGGGGGACGATGAGCAGTTCTTC. It codes for CASSLSGQGDDEQFF.

The chain recombines TRBV3-1 (or the pseudogene TRBV3-2) with TRBJ1-2; 9 bases are shared with TRBD1. Germline CDR1 reads LGHDT; CDR2 reads YNNKEL (reference sequence). The CDR3 spans 15 residues. Unmatched junction bases numbered 8, after V lost 4 bases and J lost 5 bases. For the CDR3, the DNA is TGTGCCAGCAGCCTCTACAGGGGGCCGGAATATGGCTACACCTTC. It translates to CASSLYRGPEYGYTF.

The count of this clone is one. The chain is built from TRBV9 and TRBJ1-3; D gene ambiguous. The CDR3 is 13 amino acids. Between the trimmed V and J ends, which lost 3 bases and 4 bases, there was a span of 8 bases. CDR1 SGDLS and CDR2 YYNGEE come from the germline V gene. CDR3 DNA sequence: TGTGCCAGCAGCGGGGGTTTGGGAAACACCATATATTTT. It yields the protein CASSGGLGNTIYF.

The sample holds one count of this clone. This chain joins TRBV2 and TRBJ2-3; D may be TRBD2 (6 bases). The germline CDR1 and CDR2 sequences are SNHLY and FYNNEI. Trimming took off 2 bases at V and 2 bases at J, with 8 bases between the two ends. This CDR3 is 14 amino acids long. The CDR3 loop reads CASSERGNTDTQYF. The CDR3, as DNA: TGTGCCAGCAGTGAACGGGGGAACACAGATACGCAGTATTTT.

This clone was counted only a few times. V and J are TRBV15 and TRBJ2-1; 10 bases match TRBD1. V shed 0 bases, J shed 15 bases, and the junction held 8 bases outside the gene matches. CDR3 length: 14 residues. Germline lookup yields CDR1 LNHNV and CDR2 YYDKDF (reference sequence). The CDR3 protein is CATSRDGGGQGWFF. In nucleotides, the CDR3 is TGTGCCACCAGCAGAGATGGAGGGGGACAGGGGTGGTTCTTC.

The chain recombines TRBV5-8 with TRBJ1-1; unclear D gene. Between the trimmed V and J ends, which lost 3 bases and 1 base, there was a span of 13 bases. Germline-derived CDR1 and CDR2 are SGHTS and YDEGEE. The CDR3 covers 15 residues. The CDR3: CASSSVAKANTEAFF. The CDR3 coding sequence is TGTGCCAGCAGCTCGGTGGCCAAGGCGAACACTGAAGCTTTCTTT.

The chain links TRBV12-3 or TRBV12-4 to TRBJ2-3, with unresolved D. This CDR3 has 12 residues. V was clipped by 8 bases and J by 6 bases, with 12 bases between them. The CDR3 coding sequence is TGTGCCAGCTCAGACCCCCCCGATACGCAGTATTTT. Its translation is CASSDPPDTQYF.

The V gene is TRBV6-5, the J gene TRBJ2-2; the D is unclear. In germline, CDR1 is MNHEY, CDR2 SVGAGI. The germline V and J ends were trimmed by 8 bases and 1 base, with 11 bases remaining between them. CDR3 length: 14 residues. The CDR3 reads CASHGSGNTGELFF. CDR3 DNA: TGTGCCAGCCATGGCTCGGGGAACACCGGGGAGCTGTTTTTT.

The chain couples TRBV10-3 to TRBJ1-1; D perhaps matches TRBD1 (6 bases). V gave up 4 bases and J gave up 1 base, with 10 bases separating them. The CDR3 runs 14 residues. Germline CDR1 is ENHRY and CDR2 is SYGVKD. The CDR3 region is CAISVGGGNTEAFF. The CDR3 coding sequence is TGTGCCATCAGTGTTGGAGGGGGGAACACTGAAGCTTTCTTT.

Comments on this clone: At one of its ends the junction is not consistent with the germline gene, which may arise from a read error. The chain links TRBV4-3 to TRBJ1-2, with a possible D match to TRBD1 (5 bases). The CDR3 totals 14 residues. Germline CDR1 and CDR2: LGHNA and YSLEER. CDR3 nucleotide sequence: TGCGCCAGCAGCCAAGCCCCAGGAAGGGACGAAGTTTCCTTC. This translates into CASSQAPGRDEVSF.

The genes are TRBV5-4 and TRBJ2-3, with D possibly matching TRBD2 (6 bases). From germline, CDR1 is SGHNT and CDR2 YYREEE (reference sequence). Trimming removed 4 bases from V and 1 base from J, with 13 bases in between. The CDR3 extends over 15 amino acids. CDR3 sequence reads: CASSPGTPGTDTQYF. Written as DNA, the CDR3 is TGTGCCAGCAGCCCGGGGACTCCCGGCACAGATACGCAGTATTTT.

The chain has TRBV19 and TRBJ1-6; TRBD1 aligns across 8 bases. Trimming cost V 8 bases and J 7 bases; bases outside gene matches: 10. The CDR3 spans 15 residues. From germline, CDR1 is LNHDA and CDR2 SQIVND (reference sequence). CDR3 loop: CASSPNTGGNSPLHF. The DNA of the CDR3 is TGTGCCAGTTCCCCGAATACAGGGGGGAATTCACCCCTCCACTTT.

The count of this clone is one. The chain carries TRBV9 and TRBJ2-1, with 9 bases matching TRBD2. The CDR3 sequence is 16 residues long. Trimming took 3 bases from V and 0 from J; bases not matched to a gene: 4. Germline lookup yields CDR1 SGDLS and CDR2 YYNGEE. The CDR3 nucleotides read TGTGCCAGCAGCGGTAGCGGGGGTAGCTCCTACAATGAGCAGTTCTTC. Protein product: CASSGSGGSSYNEQFF.

The chain couples TRBV2 to TRBJ2-7; D is uncertain. This CDR3 contains 11 residues. The V gene's germline CDR1 is SNHLY and CDR2 FYNNEI. V dropped 7 bases and J dropped 3 bases, with 7 bases sitting between them. The CDR3 coding sequence is TGTGCCAGCAAGTCCGTCTACGAGCAGTACTTC. It yields the protein CASKSVYEQYF. The full variable domain, completed using reference TRBV2 and TRBJ2-7, is EPEVTQTPSHQVTQMGQEVILRCVPISNHLYFYWYRQILGQKVEFLVSFYNNEISEKSEIFDDQFSVERPDGSNFTLKIRSTKLEDSAMYFCASKSVYEQYFGPGTRLTVT.

The chain recombines TRBV27 with TRBJ2-7; 9 bases fit TRBD1. The CDR3 sequence is 15 residues long. Germline loops: CDR1 MNHEY, CDR2 SMNVEV (reference sequence). Trimming removed 5 bases from V and 2 bases from J; junction bases left unmatched: 7. The CDR3: CASSPRDRETYEQYF. CDR3 nucleotide sequence: TGTGCCAGCAGTCCTAGGGACAGGGAAACCTACGAGCAGTACTTC.

The genes are TRBV30 and TRBJ1-1; perhaps TRBD1 as D (5 bases). This CDR3 has 15 amino acids. Germline-derived CDR1 and CDR2 are GTSNPN and SVGIG (reference sequence). The V end was cut by 2 bases, the J end by 7 bases, with 20 bases between. The CDR3 DNA follows: TGTGCCTGGAGTTCGTCTGCAGGGTGGACTGGTGAAGCTTTCTTT. The encoded protein is CAWSSSAGWTGEAFF.

The chain uses TRBV19 and TRBJ1-2; 8 positions agree with TRBD1. Trimming took 0 bases from V and 2 from J; bases not matched to a gene: 17. CDR1 is LNHDA and CDR2 is SQIVND in the germline V gene (reference sequence). CDR3 length equals 20 residues. CDR3 DNA: TGTGCCAGTAGTATAGATGGCCGATCGCCACTGACAGGGGAAAACTATGGCTACACCTTC. Its protein product is CASSIDGRSPLTGENYGYTF.

The V and J genes are TRBV7-6 and TRBJ1-1; D is uncertain. The CDR3 is 13 amino acids. The V end was cut by 5 bases, the J end by 2 bases, with 9 bases between. Germline V gene data show CDR1 as SGHVS and CDR2 as FNYEAQ. CDR3 sequence (DNA): TGTGCCAGCAGCGTCAGCATTAACACTGAAGCTTTCTTT. It encodes CASSVSINTEAFF. The complete variable domain, with remaining parts taken from reference TRBV7-6 and TRBJ1-1, reads GAGVSQSPRYKVTKRGQDVALRCDPISGHVSLYWYRQALGQGPEFLTYFNYEAQQDKSGLPNDRFSAERPEGSISTLTIQRTEQRDSAMYRCASSVSINTEAFFGQGTRLTVV.

V gene TRBV5-1 combines with J gene TRBJ1-1; D call uncertain. This CDR3 spans 14 amino acids. Germline CDR1 is SGHRS and CDR2 is YFSETQ. The germline V and J ends were trimmed by 0 bases and 1 base, with 7 bases remaining between them. CDR3 sequence: CASSLVTANTEAFF. The CDR3 DNA sequence: TGCGCCAGCAGCTTGGTAACCGCGAACACTGAAGCTTTCTTT.

The chain couples TRBV5-1 to TRBJ2-7, with TRBD1 matching over 8 bases. V lost 2 bases to trimming and J lost 1 base; unmatched junction nucleotides: 2. The CDR3 is 14 residues long. Germline lookup yields CDR1 SGHRS and CDR2 YFSETQ. CDR3 bases: TGCGCCAGCAGCTTCGGGACAGGTTCCTACGAGCAGTACTTC. This gives the protein CASSFGTGSYEQYF.

The chain has TRBV2 and TRBJ1-5; D is unresolved. V lost 6 bases, J lost 8 bases, and 14 bases lay in between. Germline V gives CDR1 SNHLY, CDR2 FYNNEI. This CDR3 contains 13 residues. The DNA of the CDR3 is TGTGCCAGCAGCGGACCCGTTCATGAGCCCCAGCATTTT. It specifies CASSGPVHEPQHF. Complete variable domain (other parts from reference TRBV2 and TRBJ1-5): EPEVTQTPSHQVTQMGQEVILRCVPISNHLYFYWYRQILGQKVEFLVSFYNNEISEKSEIFDDQFSVERPDGSNFTLKIRSTKLEDSAMYFCASSGPVHEPQHFGDGTRLSIL.